Below are 31 T cell receptor beta chains sequenced from a single sample in a study of molecular identifiers for immune sequencing clone quantification (dated by TCRdb to 2016 to 2018). The receptor library was made with PCR. The data were produced on an Illumina HiSeq 4000. TCRdb ran its own pipeline on the public reads, namely fastp trimming at Q25 and MiXCR clone calling, and kept in-frame beta chains. Entries that share a CDR3 protein sequence are merged under the most common genes and DNA. Here the sample has 9,500 to 15,000 distinct CDR3 sequences; 15% to 20% occur a single time. Over 1.2% of the sample goes to the ten largest clones. The sample comprised naive CD8+ T cells from blood, with Jurkat cell RNA spiked in. The cell subset or site label, read with the paper, signifies: FACS-sorted CD8+CD4-CCR7+CD45RA+ naive T cells. The receptors derive from a human donor in good health. Some libraries in this study had Jurkat cell RNA spiked in.

Concerning this clonotype: With a much larger clone just one base away, this may be a read error. The CDR3 region has the DNA TGTGCCAGCAGCCAAGATCCGGGGCAGGGGGCCACCGGGGAGCTGGTTTTT. This codes for CASSQDPGQGATGELVF. V is TRBV3-1 and J is TRBJ2-2; TRBD1 matches at 8 bases. Germline CDR1 is LGHDT and CDR2 is YNNKEL (reference sequence). This CDR3 comprises 17 residues. Supplemented by reference TRBV3-1 and TRBJ2-2, the full variable domain reads DTAVSQTPKYLVTQMGNDKSIKCEQNLGHDTMYWYKQDSKKFLKIMFSYNNKELIINETVPNRFSPKSPDKAHLNLHINSLELGDSAVYFCASSQDPGQGATGELVFGEGSRLTVL.

This clonotype was seen a few times. A much more abundant neighbour one base away suggests this may be a read error. V usage is TRBV7-6 and J usage is TRBJ2-5; D unresolved. Trimming stripped 5 bases from V and 3 bases from J, with 10 bases between. CDR1 and CDR2 from the germline V gene are SGHVS and FNYEAQ. This CDR3 is 13 amino acids long. This CDR3 is CASSPVGKETQYF. The CDR3 DNA is TGTGCCAGCAGCCCTGTTGGGAAAGAGACCCAGTACTTC.

A remark on this clonotype: This clone may be a read error of a much larger clone one base away. This chain joins TRBV29-1 and TRBJ1-2; D is uncertain. The germline V gene has CDR1 SQVTM and CDR2 ANQGSEA. The ends were cut back, 6 bases at V and 3 bases at J, with 8 bases in the middle. The length of the CDR3 is 11 residues. The CDR3 sequence: CSVTDDYGYTF. The CDR3, as DNA: TGCAGCGTAACAGATGACTATGGCTACACCTTC.

This clonotype was counted a few times. Mismatch with germline at one junction end may stem from a read error. CDR3 amino acids: CASSPGGRGNTICF. CDR3 nucleotides: TGTGCCAGCAGCCCCGGGGGGCGTGGAAACACCATATGTTTT. The chain employs TRBV9 and TRBJ1-3; D perhaps matches TRBD1 (6 bases). Germline CDR1 is SGDLS and CDR2 is YYNGEE. The CDR3 loop spans 14 amino acids.

A note on this clonotype: Just one base apart from a much larger clone, this may be a read error. The chain links TRBV20-1 to TRBJ2-5, with TRBD2 matching 10 bases. The CDR3 contains 13 residues. With 5 bases clipped from V and 7 bases from J, the junction kept 7 bases outside the gene matches. Looked up from germline, CDR1 is DFQATT and CDR2 is SNEGSKA (reference sequence). This CDR3 is CSAVGTSEGTQYF. CDR3 nucleotide sequence: TGCAGTGCTGTGGGGACTAGCGAAGGGACCCAGTACTTC.

At least ten counts were recorded for this clonotype. The junction shows a germline mismatch at one end, possibly a read error. V is TRBV18 and J is TRBJ1-4; TRBD1 is a possible D gene (5 bases). In germline, CDR1 is KGHSH, CDR2 LQKENI. The CDR3 has 14 amino acids. The CDR3 bases are TGTGCCTGCTCACACCGGGACCAATATGAAAAACTGTTTTTT. Protein: CACSHRDQYEKLFF. The full variable domain, with the rest looked up from reference TRBV18 and TRBJ1-4, is NAGVMQNPRHLVRRRGQEARLRCSPMKGHSHVYWYRQLPEEGLKFMVYLQKENIIDESGMPKERFSAEFPKEGPSILRIQQVVRGDSAAYFCACSHRDQYEKLFFGSGTQLSVL.

This clonotype was detected ten times or more. The V and J genes are TRBV12-3 or TRBV12-4 and TRBJ1-6; no firm D call. V gave up 2 bases and J gave up 3 bases, with 8 bases separating them. The CDR3 consists of 15 residues. DNA of the CDR3: TGTGCCAGCAGTTTAAAGGTCCGCTATAATTCACCCCTCCACTTT. Translation: CASSLKVRYNSPLHF.

This clonotype was seen ten or more times. This rearrangement joins TRBV21-1 to TRBJ2-5; whether TRBD2, the table's D call, matches the DNA was not checked. TRBV21-1 is a pseudogene. CDR3 length: 14 amino acids. The chain's CDR3 is CASSKGAGQETQYF. In nucleotides, the CDR3 is TGTGCCAGCAGCAAAGGAGCGGGACAGGAGACCCAGTACTTC.

By frequency in the sample, this clonotype is medium-sized. This rearrangement joins TRBV23-1 to TRBJ1-6, with TRBD1 as a possible D gene (6 bases). TRBV23-1 is classed as an ORF, of uncertain function. The CDR3 length is 17 residues. Trimming cost V 2 bases and J 1 base, with 12 bases left between them. This CDR3 reads CASSQDTGKSYNSPLHF. The CDR3 nucleotides read TGCGCCAGCAGTCAAGACACAGGGAAATCCTATAATTCACCCCTCCACTTT.

As regards this clonotype: A read error may explain this, as a much larger clone is one base away. This CDR3 is CATSAVAGELFF. CDR3 nucleotide sequence: TGTGCCACCAGTGCGGTCGCCGGGGAGCTGTTTTTT. The chain is built from TRBV24-1 and TRBJ2-2, with D hard to call. Trimming shortened V by 5 bases and J by 6 bases, and 6 bases separated the two germline ends. Germline loops: CDR1 KGHDR, CDR2 SFDVKD. This CDR3 is built from 12 residues.

Regarding this clonotype: A read error may explain this, as a much larger clone is one base away. The chain couples TRBV12-3 or TRBV12-4 to TRBJ1-6; a weak D match, TRBD1 (5 bases). There are 15 residues in the CDR3. This CDR3 reads CAGSLAGGSNSPLHF. CDR3 nucleotides: TGTGCCGGCAGTTTAGCTGGGGGAAGTAATTCACCCCTCCACTTT.

In regard to this clonotype: A single base separates this from a much larger clone, so it may be a read error. V usage is TRBV9 and J usage is TRBJ2-1; TRBD2 agrees at 9 bases. Per the germline V gene, CDR1 is SGDLS and CDR2 is YYNGEE. The CDR3 is made up of 12 amino acids. The V segment lost 4 bases and the J segment 10 bases; nucleotides outside the gene matches: 3. This CDR3 is CASSYSGSEQFF. The CDR3 DNA reads TGTGCCAGCAGCTATAGCGGGAGCGAGCAGTTCTTC.

In this sample, this clonotype is medium-sized (0.01 to 0.1%). The chain employs TRBV7-2 and TRBJ1-5; D may be TRBD1 (6 bases). This CDR3 contains 15 residues. CDR1 and CDR2 (germline): SGHTA, FQGNSA. Trimming took 3 bases from V and 0 from J, leaving 9 bases between them. The CDR3 DNA reads as TGTGCCAGCAGCTTTTTAGGGGGTAGCAATCAGCCCCAGCATTTT. Translation gives CASSFLGGSNQPQHF.

The sample holds many counts of this clonotype. Here the CDR3 reads CASSPLTSYEQYF. The CDR3 DNA is TGTGCCAGCAGCCCTTTGACCTCCTACGAGCAGTACTTC. This chain connects TRBV14 to TRBJ2-7; D is ambiguous. This CDR3 is 13 amino acids long. Trimming stripped 4 bases from V and 0 bases from J, with 7 bases between. Germline V gives CDR1 SGHDN, CDR2 FVKESK.

V and J are TRBV4-2 and TRBJ2-3; possible D gene TRBD2, 5 bases. Per the germline V gene, CDR1 is LGHNA and CDR2 is YNFKEQ. The CDR3 is 15 amino acids. Trimming took off 1 base at V and 4 bases at J, with 12 bases between the two ends. The CDR3 DNA sequence: TGTGCCAGCAGCCAAGGGTACGGGATCTCAGATACGCAGTATTTT. It translates to CASSQGYGISDTQYF.

The sample holds a few counts of this clonotype. The rearrangement links TRBV24-1 to TRBJ1-4; D gene ambiguous. Trimming took 5 bases from V and 7 from J, leaving 10 bases between them. Germline V gene sequence: CDR1 KGHDR, CDR2 SFDVKD. This CDR3 has 13 residues. CDR3 loop: CATSGAAFEKLFF. The CDR3 DNA reads TGTGCCACCAGTGGGGCAGCTTTTGAAAAACTGTTTTTT.

This clonotype is labeled as medium-sized (0.01 to 0.1%). This rearrangement joins TRBV25-1 to TRBJ2-3; 10 bases line up with TRBD2. Per germline, CDR1 MGHDK and CDR2 SYGVNS. Germline trimming cut 3 bases from V and 0 bases from J; bases unmatched to any gene: 18. CDR3 length equals 21 residues. The CDR3 DNA is TGTGCCAGCAGTGACCTTAGAGCTCTAGCGGGAGAACCCTACAGCACAGATACGCAGTATTTT. It translates to CASSDLRALAGEPYSTDTQYF. Full variable domain (remainder filled in from reference TRBV25-1 and TRBJ2-3): EADIYQTPRYLVIGTGKKITLECSQTMGHDKMYWYQQDPGMELHLIHYSYGVNSTEKGDLSSESTVSRIRTEHFPLTLESARPSHTSQYLCASSDLRALAGEPYSTDTQYFGPGTRLTVL.

This rearrangement joins TRBV23-1 to TRBJ2-7, with TRBD1 matching 8 bases. TRBV23-1 counts as an open reading frame of uncertain function. The CDR3 has 16 amino acids. The junction had 7 bases not matched to a gene; V was cut back by 2 bases and J by 1 base. In DNA, the CDR3 is TGCGCCAGCAGTCAAAACGACAGGGGTTGTTCCTACGAGCAGTACTTC. Protein: CASSQNDRGCSYEQYF.

This clonotype was recorded many times. The chain combines TRBV28 with TRBJ2-2, with 7 nucleotides matching TRBD1. Germline CDR1 and CDR2: MDHEN and SYDVKM. CDR3 length: 12 amino acids. J was trimmed by 12 bases and V by 5 bases; bases with no gene match: 6. CDR3: CASSPQTGQLFF. The CDR3 DNA is TGTGCCAGCAGTCCTCAGACAGGGCAGCTGTTTTTT.

This clonotype showed up many times. V usage is TRBV20-1 and J usage is TRBJ2-7; TRBD2 aligns across 11 bases. The CDR3 is made up of 15 amino acids. The germline gives CDR1 DFQATT, CDR2 SNEGSKA (reference sequence). J was trimmed by 6 bases and V by 3 bases; bases with no gene match: 10. This CDR3 reads CSASDPLAGEREQYF. CDR3 coding DNA: TGCAGTGCTAGCGACCCACTAGCGGGAGAACGCGAGCAGTACTTC.

By share, this clonotype ranks as medium-sized. V and J are TRBV14 and TRBJ2-2; tentative D call: TRBD2 (5 bases). The CDR3 length is 16 residues. Trimming removed 1 base from V and 3 bases from J, with 12 bases in between. Per the germline V gene, CDR1 is SGHDN and CDR2 is FVKESK. The CDR3 nucleotides are TGTGCCAGCAGCCAAGTAGAGCGGACTTACACCGGGGAGCTGTTTTTT. Encoded protein: CASSQVERTYTGELFF. The full variable domain, in which reference TRBV14 and TRBJ2-2 provide the parts outside the CDR3, is EAGVTQFPSHSVIEKGQTVTLRCDPISGHDNLYWYRRVMGKEIKFLLHFVKESKQDESGMPNNRFLAERTGGTYSTLKVQPAELEDSGVYFCASSQVERTYTGELFFGEGSRLTVL.

In the case of this clonotype: This clone may be a read error of a much larger clone one base away. The chain uses TRBV28 and TRBJ1-3, with 9 bases fitting TRBD1. This CDR3 contains 17 residues. J gave up 1 base and V 6 bases, and 10 bases lay outside the gene matches. Germline CDR1 reads MDHEN; CDR2 reads SYDVKM. CDR3 DNA: TGTGCCAGCAGAGGACAGGGGATAATGGTTTCTGGAAACACCATATATTTT. As protein: CASRGQGIMVSGNTIYF.

The genes are TRBV7-8 and TRBJ2-3, with 12 bases fitting TRBD2. Germline V lookup: CDR1 SGHVS, CDR2 FQNEAQ. V lost 2 bases, J lost 4 bases, and 10 bases stayed unmatched. The CDR3 spans 18 residues. CDR3 bases: TGTGCCAGCAGCTTACGGCTAGCGGGAGGGCCAAGGGCAGATACGCAGTATTTT. The encoded protein is CASSLRLAGGPRADTQYF. The full variable domain, its missing parts supplied by reference TRBV7-8 and TRBJ2-3, is GAGVSQSPRYKVAKRGQDVALRCDPISGHVSLFWYQQALGQGPEFLTYFQNEAQLDKSGLPSDRFFAERPEGSVSTLKIQRTQQEDSAVYLCASSLRLAGGPRADTQYFGPGTRLTVL.

This clonotype is deemed medium-sized. V and J are TRBV4-2 and TRBJ2-7; D is possibly TRBD2 (6 bases). The CDR3 covers 19 residues. CDR1 and CDR2 from the germline V gene are LGHNA and YNFKEQ. Trimming took off 1 base at V and 4 bases at J, with 26 bases between the two ends. CDR3 sequence: CASSQAWASDSPPGYEQYF. The CDR3 DNA reads TGTGCCAGCAGCCAAGCTTGGGCTAGCGACTCGCCCCCTGGATACGAGCAGTACTTC.

As to this clonotype: Given a much more abundant clone one base away, this may be a read error. Lacking the conserved final phenylalanine or tryptophan, this CDR3 likely reflects a read error. The chain is built from TRBV11-3 and TRBJ2-3; 8 bases match TRBD1. The CDR3 consists of 16 residues. Germline loops: CDR1 SGHNT, CDR2 YENEEA. With 5 bases clipped from V and 0 bases from J, the junction kept 7 bases outside the gene matches. Written as DNA, the CDR3 is TGTGCCAGCAGCCTATGGACAGGGTCTAGCACAGATACGCAGTATTCT. Amino acid sequence: CASSLWTGSSTDTQYS.

A word on this clonotype: The CDR3 carries no conserved terminal phenylalanine or tryptophan, so it likely arises from a read error. The chain is built from TRBV30 and TRBJ2-2; D is unclear. This CDR3 has 11 amino acids. Per the germline V gene, CDR1 is GTSNPN and CDR2 is SVGIG (reference sequence). Trimming pared 3 bases from V and 5 bases from J, leaving 4 bases between. The CDR3 loop is CAWRVTGELFS. The CDR3 DNA reads as TGTGCCTGGAGAGTTACCGGGGAGCTGTTTTCT.

Worth noting for this clonotype: Since a much larger clone is just one base distant, this may be a read error. The V and J genes are TRBV28 and TRBJ2-7; D not resolved. There are 11 residues in the CDR3. Trimming left V 5 bases short and J 3 bases short, with 5 bases between. In germline, CDR1 is MDHEN, CDR2 SYDVKM. DNA for the CDR3: TGTGCCAGCAGTCGACACTACGAGCAGTACTTC. This codes for CASSRHYEQYF.

Relative to its sample, this clonotype is medium-sized. V gene TRBV29-1 combines with J gene TRBJ2-7; TRBD2 agrees at 7 bases. Unmatched junction bases numbered 4, after V lost 3 bases and J lost 2 bases. There are 13 residues in the CDR3. Germline CDR1 reads SQVTM; CDR2 reads ANQGSEA. The CDR3 DNA follows: TGCAGCGTTGAGACTAGCAGGACCTACGAGCAGTACTTC. Protein: CSVETSRTYEQYF.

This clonotype is labeled medium-sized. The chain has TRBV29-1 and TRBJ1-2; D uncertain. Germline loops: CDR1 SQVTM, CDR2 ANQGSEA. Trimming removed 1 base from V and 0 bases from J, with 6 bases in between. This CDR3 has 13 residues. The CDR3 is CSVEGGTNYGYTF. The CDR3 DNA follows: TGCAGCGTTGAAGGAGGAACTAACTATGGCTACACCTTC.

This clonotype was seen only a few times. J is TRBJ2-3 and V is TRBV6-7, with 8 positions matching TRBD1. TRBV6-7 is an open reading frame whose function is uncertain. V lost 10 bases to trimming and J lost 12 bases; unmatched junction nucleotides: 12. This CDR3 is built from 12 residues. The CDR3 region is CATYGQGLVQYF. CDR3 DNA: TGTGCCACCTACGGACAGGGTTTAGTTCAGTATTTT.

This clonotype has at least ten counts. The J gene is TRBJ1-5, the V gene TRBV5-5; D is unresolved. The V end was cut by 0 bases, the J end by 10 bases, with 20 bases between. The CDR3 runs 16 residues. Germline loops: CDR1 SGHKS, CDR2 YYEKEE (reference sequence). The CDR3 loop is CASSLVSTPWLEPQHF. The DNA of the CDR3 is TGTGCCAGCAGCTTGGTATCCACTCCGTGGTTAGAACCCCAGCATTTT.